Listed below are T cell receptor beta chains from one sample, sequenced in a study of early T cells in non-severe SARS-CoV-2 infection. TCRdb independently ran MiXCR on the 5' RACE reads; one entry per CDR3 protein. The table shows 35,000 to 40,000 distinct CDR3 sequences, with about 4.5% occurring only once. The sample comprised whole blood. The receptor source for this set is an adult who was a healthcare worker with PCR-confirmed SARS-CoV-2 infection or an uninfected control (not recorded which). CDR3s include the opening cysteine and the closing phenylalanine or tryptophan. The D gene is left open where the match is weak. Clone size is shown for a subset of rows, as once, few, many or a class of expanded clone.

abundance	j_gene	d_gene	v_gene	CDR3aa	CDR3nt
many	TRBJ1-5	TRBD1	TRBV6-6	CASSRDRRSNQPQHF	TGTGCCAGCAGCAGGGACAGGAGGAGCAATCAGCCCCAGCATTTT
many	TRBJ2-1	-	TRBV24-1	CATSDSPPGNEQFF	TGTGCCACCAGTGATTCCCCTCCGGGCAATGAGCAGTTCTTC
many	TRBJ2-3	-	TRBV7-9	CASSFESDTQYF	TGTGCCAGCAGCTTCGAGTCAGATACGCAGTATTTT
medium-sized	TRBJ1-1	-	TRBV29-1	CSVGGNMAFF	TGCAGCGTTGGTGGGAATATGGCTTTCTTT
many	TRBJ1-6	TRBD1	TRBV10-3	CAISGRQGQVSPLHF	TGTGCCATCAGTGGAAGACAGGGACAAGTTTCACCCCTCCACTTT
many	TRBJ2-5	-	TRBV9	CASPSRGDSF	TGTGCCAGCCCCTCGAGGGGGGATAGCTTC
many	TRBJ1-3	-	TRBV6-1	CASSENTGNTIYF	TGTGCCAGCAGTGAAAACACCGGAAACACCATATATTTT
many	TRBJ1-1	TRBD1	TRBV6-1	CASESRQGGAAFF	TGTGCCAGCGAATCCCGACAGGGTGGAGCGGCTTTCTTT
many	TRBJ2-7	TRBD2	TRBV14	CASSQDRQAGGVYEQYF	TGTGCCAGCAGCCAAGATAGACAAGCGGGGGGAGTCTACGAGCAGTACTTC
few	TRBJ1-1	-	TRBV7-6	CASSLDAGMGGAFF	TGTGCCAGCAGCTTAGACGCGGGGATGGGGGGAGCTTTCTTT
many	TRBJ1-1	-	TRBV6-6	CASSSSGPIEAFF	TGTGCCAGCAGTTCCTCAGGGCCTATTGAAGCTTTCTTT
many	TRBJ2-1	-	TRBV20-1	CSARVAAYNEQFF	TGCAGTGCTAGGGTAGCGGCCTACAATGAGCAGTTCTTC
many	TRBJ2-2	-	TRBV30	CAWSHTGELFF	TGTGCCTGGAGCCACACCGGGGAGCTGTTTTTT
many	TRBJ2-1	TRBD2	TRBV10-3	CAIRALQSSGGENEQFF	TGTGCCATCAGGGCATTACAGAGTAGCGGGGGGGAAAATGAGCAGTTCTTC
many	TRBJ2-2	-	TRBV30	CAGSQGRPGELFF	TGTGCCGGGTCACAGGGAAGGCCCGGGGAGCTGTTTTTT
many	TRBJ1-1	TRBD1	TRBV11-2	CASSSLQGAAFF	TGTGCCAGCAGTTCTCTACAGGGGGCGGCTTTCTTT
-	TRBJ1-2	-	TRBV7-2	CASSPYRYYGYTF	TGTGCCAGCAGCCCATATCGATACTATGGCTACACCTTC
many	TRBJ2-1	TRBD2	TRBV24-1	CATARAGGSGNEQFF	TGTGCTACAGCACGAGCGGGGGGGTCGGGAAATGAGCAGTTCTTC
many	TRBJ2-1	TRBD1	TRBV5-1	CASSRSTLGQSVNEQFF	TGCGCCAGCAGCCGGTCTACCCTGGGACAGAGTGTGAATGAGCAGTTCTTC
many	TRBJ2-1	-	TRBV7-9	CASSSSLWEEQFF	TGTGCCAGCAGCTCCTCGTTATGGGAGGAGCAGTTCTTC
many	TRBJ2-2	-	TRBV6-5	CASSSTGTFTGELFF	TGTGCCAGCAGTTCCACCGGGACTTTCACCGGGGAGCTGTTTTTT
many	TRBJ2-1	-	TRBV12-3/TRBV12-4	CASSLTDEQFF	TGTGCCAGCAGTTTAACGGATGAGCAGTTCTTC
many	TRBJ2-1	TRBD2	TRBV20-1	CSARLAGGRNEQFF	TGCAGTGCTAGGCTAGCGGGGGGGCGGAATGAGCAGTTCTTC
many	TRBJ1-3	-	TRBV7-8	CASSYSENTIYF	TGTGCCAGCAGCTACAGTGAAAACACCATATATTTT
many	TRBJ1-2	-	TRBV10-3	CAAGTDQNYGYTF	TGTGCCGCCGGGACCGACCAAAACTATGGCTACACCTTC
many	TRBJ1-2	-	TRBV12-3/TRBV12-4	CASSSLNKGVYGYTF	TGTGCCAGCAGTTCCCTGAATAAGGGGGTCTATGGCTACACCTTC
many	TRBJ1-1	TRBD1	TRBV27	CASSEPQGVHTEAFF	TGTGCCAGCAGTGAACCCCAGGGGGTGCACACTGAAGCTTTCTTT
many	TRBJ2-7	TRBD1	TRBV11-1	CASGLQGFSYEQYF	TGTGCCAGCGGTTTACAGGGGTTCTCCTACGAGCAGTACTTC
many	TRBJ1-1	-	TRBV12-3/TRBV12-4	CASSGIGGTEAFF	TGTGCCAGCTCGGGGATCGGGGGAACTGAAGCTTTCTTT
-	TRBJ2-1	TRBD2	TRBV7-6	CASMAGGPGSYNEQFF	TGTGCCAGCATGGCGGGGGGGCCCGGCTCCTACAATGAGCAGTTCTTC
many	TRBJ2-7	-	TRBV12-3/TRBV12-4	CASMAGPVNYEQYF	TGTGCCAGCATGGCGGGACCCGTCAACTACGAGCAGTACTTC
many	TRBJ2-1	-	TRBV7-3	CASSPGTGYNEQFF	TGTGCCAGCAGCCCCGGGACGGGCTACAATGAGCAGTTCTTC
many	TRBJ2-5	TRBD2	TRBV11-2	CASSPRLAGQETQYF	TGTGCCAGCAGCCCCCGACTAGCGGGACAAGAGACCCAGTACTTC
many	TRBJ2-3	-	TRBV13	CASSLRWGAEDTQYF	TGTGCCAGCAGCTTAAGGTGGGGGGCGGAGGATACGCAGTATTTT